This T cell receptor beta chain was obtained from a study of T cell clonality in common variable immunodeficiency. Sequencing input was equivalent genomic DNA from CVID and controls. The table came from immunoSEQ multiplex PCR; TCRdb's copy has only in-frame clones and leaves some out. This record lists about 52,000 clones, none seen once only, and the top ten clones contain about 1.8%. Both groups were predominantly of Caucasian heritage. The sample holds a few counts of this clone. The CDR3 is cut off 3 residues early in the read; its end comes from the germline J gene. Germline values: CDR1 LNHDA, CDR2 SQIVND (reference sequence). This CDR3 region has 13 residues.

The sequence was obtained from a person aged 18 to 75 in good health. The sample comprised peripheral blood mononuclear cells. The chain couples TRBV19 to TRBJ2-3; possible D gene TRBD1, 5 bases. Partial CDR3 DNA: TGTGCCAGTACCCCTGTAGGGGATCAGCCG. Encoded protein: CASTPVGDQP. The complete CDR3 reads CASTPVGDQPQYF. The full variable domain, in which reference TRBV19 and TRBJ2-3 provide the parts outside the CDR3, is DGGITQSPKYLFRKEGQNVTLSCEQNLNHDAMYWYRQDPGQGLRLIYYSQIVNDFQKGDIAEGYSVSREKKESFPLTVTSAQKNPTAFYLCASTPVGDQPQYFGPGTRLTVL.